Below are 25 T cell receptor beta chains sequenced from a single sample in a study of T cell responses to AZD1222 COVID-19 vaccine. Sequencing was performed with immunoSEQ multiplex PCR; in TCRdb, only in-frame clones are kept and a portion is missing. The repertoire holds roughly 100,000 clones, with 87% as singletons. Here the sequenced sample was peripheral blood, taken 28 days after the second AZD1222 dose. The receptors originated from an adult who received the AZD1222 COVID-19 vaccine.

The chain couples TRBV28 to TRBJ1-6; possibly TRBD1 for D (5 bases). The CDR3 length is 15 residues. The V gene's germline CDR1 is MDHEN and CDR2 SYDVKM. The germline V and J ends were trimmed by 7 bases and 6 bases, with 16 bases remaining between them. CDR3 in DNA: TGTGCCAGCAAACACGATGGGGCAGCTAATTCACCCCTCCACTTT. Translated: CASKHDGAANSPLHF.

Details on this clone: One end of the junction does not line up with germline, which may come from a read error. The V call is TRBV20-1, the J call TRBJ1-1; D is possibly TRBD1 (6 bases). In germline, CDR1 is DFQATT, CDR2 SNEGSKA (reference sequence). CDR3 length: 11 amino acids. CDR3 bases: TGCAGTGCTAGAGATATCGGGACACCCGTTTTT. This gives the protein CSARDIGTPVF.

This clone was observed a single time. CDR3: CSASGTGGDTIYF. In nucleotides, the CDR3 is TGCAGTGCTAGTGGGACAGGGGGAGACACCATATATTTT. V and J are TRBV20-1 and TRBJ1-3, with 11 bases identical to TRBD1. From germline, CDR1 is DFQATT and CDR2 SNEGSKA (reference sequence). With 3 bases clipped from V and 8 bases from J, the junction kept 3 bases outside the gene matches. The CDR3 length is 13 residues.

The CDR3 spells CASSLSGASYNEQFF. Written as DNA, the CDR3 is TGTGCCAGCAGTCTTTCGGGAGCCTCCTACAATGAGCAGTTCTTC. J is TRBJ2-1 and V is TRBV28, with D possibly TRBD2 on 6 matching bases. Germline CDR1 reads MDHEN; CDR2 reads SYDVKM. This CDR3 is 15 amino acids long. The V gene lost 5 bases and the J gene lost 0 bases, with 11 bases spanning the gap.

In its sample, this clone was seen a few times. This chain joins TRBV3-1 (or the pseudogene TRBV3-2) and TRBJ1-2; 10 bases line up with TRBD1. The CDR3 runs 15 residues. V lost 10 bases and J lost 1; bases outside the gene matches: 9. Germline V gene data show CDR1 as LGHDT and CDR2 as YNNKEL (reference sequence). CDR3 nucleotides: TGTGCCACCCGGGGGAGGACAGGGGGTAACTATGGCTACACCTTC. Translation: CATRGRTGGNYGYTF.

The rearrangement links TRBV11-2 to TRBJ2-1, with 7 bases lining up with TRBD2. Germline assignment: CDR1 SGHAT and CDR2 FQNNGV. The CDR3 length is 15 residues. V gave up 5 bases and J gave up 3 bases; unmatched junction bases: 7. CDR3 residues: CASSGLRGNYNEQFF. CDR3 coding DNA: TGTGCCAGCAGCGGACTGCGGGGGAACTACAATGAGCAGTTCTTC.

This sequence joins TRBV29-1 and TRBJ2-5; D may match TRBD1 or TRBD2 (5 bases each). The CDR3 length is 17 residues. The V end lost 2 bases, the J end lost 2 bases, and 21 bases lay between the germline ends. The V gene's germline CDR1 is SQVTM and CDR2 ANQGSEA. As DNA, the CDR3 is TGCAGCGTTGAAAAGCTACCCAAATCGGGACCACAAGAGACCCAGTACTTC. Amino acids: CSVEKLPKSGPQETQYF.

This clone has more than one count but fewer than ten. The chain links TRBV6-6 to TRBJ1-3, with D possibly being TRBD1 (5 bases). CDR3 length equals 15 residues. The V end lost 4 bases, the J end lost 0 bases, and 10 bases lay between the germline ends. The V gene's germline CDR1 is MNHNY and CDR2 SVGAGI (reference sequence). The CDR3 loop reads CASSLRQGSGNTIYF. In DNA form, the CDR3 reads TGTGCCAGCAGTTTGCGGCAGGGCTCTGGAAACACCATATATTTT.

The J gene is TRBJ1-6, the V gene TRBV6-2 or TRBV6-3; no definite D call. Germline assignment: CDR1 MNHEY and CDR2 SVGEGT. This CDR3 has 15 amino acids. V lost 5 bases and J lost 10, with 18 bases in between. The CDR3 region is CASSQIREGESPLHF. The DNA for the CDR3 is TGTGCCAGCAGTCAAATTAGAGAAGGAGAATCACCCCTCCACTTT.

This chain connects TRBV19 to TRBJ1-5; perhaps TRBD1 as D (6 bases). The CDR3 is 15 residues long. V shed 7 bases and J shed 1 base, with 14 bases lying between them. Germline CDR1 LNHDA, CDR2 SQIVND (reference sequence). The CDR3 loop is CASTMRGPSNQPQHF. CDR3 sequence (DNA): TGTGCCAGTACCATGCGGGGGCCCAGCAATCAGCCCCAGCATTTT.

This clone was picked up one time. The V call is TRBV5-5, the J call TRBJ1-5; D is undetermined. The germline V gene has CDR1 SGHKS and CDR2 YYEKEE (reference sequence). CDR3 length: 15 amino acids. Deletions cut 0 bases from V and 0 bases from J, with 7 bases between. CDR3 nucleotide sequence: TGTGCCAGCAGCTTGGATACCTATAGCAATCAGCCCCAGCATTTT. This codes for CASSLDTYSNQPQHF. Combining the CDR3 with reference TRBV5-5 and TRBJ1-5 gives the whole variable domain DAGVTQSPTHLIKTRGQQVTLRCSPISGHKSVSWYQQVLGQGPQFIFQYYEKEERGRGNFPDRFSARQFPNYSSELNVNALLLGDSALYLCASSLDTYSNQPQHFGDGTRLSIL.

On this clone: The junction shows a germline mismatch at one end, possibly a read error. CDR3 sequence: CAIGEQVIGNQPQHF. The CDR3 DNA is TGTGCCATCGGTGAACAGGTTATAGGCAATCAGCCCCAGCATTTT. This chain joins TRBV10-3 and TRBJ1-5, with a weak D call TRBD1 (5 bases). The CDR3 sequence is 15 residues long. The V gene's germline CDR1 is ENHRY and CDR2 SYGVKD.

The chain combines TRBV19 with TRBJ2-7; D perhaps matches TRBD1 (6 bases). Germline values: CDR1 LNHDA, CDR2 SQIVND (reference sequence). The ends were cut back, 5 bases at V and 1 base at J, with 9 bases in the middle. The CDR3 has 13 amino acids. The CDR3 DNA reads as TGTGCCAGTAGTGCGACAGGATCCTACGAGCAGTACTTC. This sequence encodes CASSATGSYEQYF.

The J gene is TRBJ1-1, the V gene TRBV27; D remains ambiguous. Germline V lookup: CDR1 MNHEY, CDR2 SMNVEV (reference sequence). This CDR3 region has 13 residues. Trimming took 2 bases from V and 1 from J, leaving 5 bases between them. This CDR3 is CASSLGQNTEAFF. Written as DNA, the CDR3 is TGTGCCAGCAGTTTAGGGCAGAACACTGAAGCTTTCTTT.

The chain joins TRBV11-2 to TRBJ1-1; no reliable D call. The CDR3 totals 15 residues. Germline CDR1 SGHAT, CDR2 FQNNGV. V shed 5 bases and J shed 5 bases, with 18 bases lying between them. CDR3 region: CASSEPGLSGTEAFF. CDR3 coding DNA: TGTGCCAGCAGCGAACCTGGTCTCAGTGGAACTGAAGCTTTCTTT.

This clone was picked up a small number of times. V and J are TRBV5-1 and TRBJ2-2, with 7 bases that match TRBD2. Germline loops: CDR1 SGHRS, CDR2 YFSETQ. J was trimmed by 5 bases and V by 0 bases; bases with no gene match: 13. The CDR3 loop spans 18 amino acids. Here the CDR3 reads CASSLAASGPFRTGELFF. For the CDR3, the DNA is TGCGCCAGCAGCTTGGCGGCTAGCGGCCCCTTTAGAACCGGGGAGCTGTTTTTT. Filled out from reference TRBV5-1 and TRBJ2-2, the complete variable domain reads KAGVTQTPRYLIKTRGQQVTLSCSPISGHRSVSWYQQTPGQGLQFLFEYFSETQRNKGNFPGRFSGRQFSNSRSEMNVSTLELGDSALYLCASSLAASGPFRTGELFFGEGSRLTVL.

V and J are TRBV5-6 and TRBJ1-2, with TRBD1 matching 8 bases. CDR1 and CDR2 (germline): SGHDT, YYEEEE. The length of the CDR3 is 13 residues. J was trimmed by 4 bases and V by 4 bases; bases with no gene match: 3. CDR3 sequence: CASSETGVYGYTF. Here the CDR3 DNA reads TGTGCCAGCAGCGAGACAGGGGTCTATGGCTACACCTTC.

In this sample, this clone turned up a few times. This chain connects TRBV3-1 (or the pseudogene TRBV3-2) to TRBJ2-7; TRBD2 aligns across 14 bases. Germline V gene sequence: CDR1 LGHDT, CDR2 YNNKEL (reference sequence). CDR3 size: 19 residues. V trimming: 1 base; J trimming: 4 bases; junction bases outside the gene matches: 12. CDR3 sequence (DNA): TGTGCCAGCAGCCAAGTTTCCGGGACTAGCGGGAGCACCCCTTACGAGCAGTACTTC. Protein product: CASSQVSGTSGSTPYEQYF.

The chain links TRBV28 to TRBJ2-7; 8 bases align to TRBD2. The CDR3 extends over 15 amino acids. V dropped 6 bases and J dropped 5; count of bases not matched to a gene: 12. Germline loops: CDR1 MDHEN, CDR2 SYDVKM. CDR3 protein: CASSGGGAGINEQYF. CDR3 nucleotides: TGTGCCAGCAGCGGGGGGGGAGCGGGAATCAACGAGCAGTACTTC.

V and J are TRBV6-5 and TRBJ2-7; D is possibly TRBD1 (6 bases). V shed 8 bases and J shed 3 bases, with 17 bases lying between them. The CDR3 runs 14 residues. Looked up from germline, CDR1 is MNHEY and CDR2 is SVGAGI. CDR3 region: CASRSDRSGYEQYF. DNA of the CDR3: TGTGCCAGCCGATCCGACAGGTCTGGCTACGAGCAGTACTTC.

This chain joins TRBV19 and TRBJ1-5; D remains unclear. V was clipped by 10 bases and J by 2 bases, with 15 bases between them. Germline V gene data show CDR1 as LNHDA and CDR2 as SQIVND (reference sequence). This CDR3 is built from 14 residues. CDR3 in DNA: TGTGCCACCAAGCCGGGGAGCGGCAATCAGCCCCAGCATTTT. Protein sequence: CATKPGSGNQPQHF.

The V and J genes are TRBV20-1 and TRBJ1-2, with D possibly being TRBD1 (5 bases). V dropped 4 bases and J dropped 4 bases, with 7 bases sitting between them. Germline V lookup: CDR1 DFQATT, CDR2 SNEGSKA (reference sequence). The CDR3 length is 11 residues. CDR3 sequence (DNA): TGCAGTGCTATTGACAGCTATGGCTACACCTTC. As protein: CSAIDSYGYTF.

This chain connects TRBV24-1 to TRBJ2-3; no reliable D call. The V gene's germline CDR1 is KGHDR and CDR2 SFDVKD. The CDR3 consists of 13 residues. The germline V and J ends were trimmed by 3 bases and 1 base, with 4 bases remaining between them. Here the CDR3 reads CATSDTGTDTQYF. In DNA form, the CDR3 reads TGTGCCACCAGTGATACTGGCACAGATACGCAGTATTTT.

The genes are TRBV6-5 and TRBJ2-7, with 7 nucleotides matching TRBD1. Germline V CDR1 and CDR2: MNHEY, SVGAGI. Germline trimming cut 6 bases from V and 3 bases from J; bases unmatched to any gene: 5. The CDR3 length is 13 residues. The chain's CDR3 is CASSRQGVYEQYF. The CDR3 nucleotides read TGTGCCAGCAGCCGCCAGGGGGTCTACGAGCAGTACTTC.

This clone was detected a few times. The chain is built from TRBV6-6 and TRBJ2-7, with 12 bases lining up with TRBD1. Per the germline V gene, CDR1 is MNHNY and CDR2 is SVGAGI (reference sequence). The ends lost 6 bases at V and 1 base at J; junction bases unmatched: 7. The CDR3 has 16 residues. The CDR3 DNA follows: TGTGCCAGCAGAGGGACAGGGGGCCGATTTTCCTACGAGCAGTACTTC. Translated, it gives CASRGTGGRFSYEQYF.